The 24 T cell receptor beta chains presented below share a single source sample, sequenced in a study of blood T cell repertoires in COVID-19. Produced via immunoSEQ multiplex PCR; TCRdb's table is partial and in-frame only. The table lists 200,000 to 300,000 clones, under 90% of them singletons. The sequenced material came from PBMCs or T cells enriched from blood (not recorded which). The receptor set was obtained from a woman between 40 and 55 years old who had been exposed to COVID-19.

V usage is TRBV28 and J usage is TRBJ1-2, with D possibly being TRBD1 (5 bases). Germline values: CDR1 MDHEN, CDR2 SYDVKM. This CDR3 has 13 residues. V was cut by 6 bases and J by 4 bases, with 12 bases left in between. Written as DNA, the CDR3 is TGTGCCAGCAGGATCGGGACTCCCTATGGCTACACCTTC. This codes for CASRIGTPYGYTF.

The rearrangement links TRBV4-1 to TRBJ1-5; TRBD1 might be the D (6 bases). Trimming took 4 bases from V and 6 from J, leaving 19 bases between them. From germline, CDR1 is MGHRA and CDR2 YSYEKL. The CDR3 is 16 residues long. CDR3 in amino acids: CASSPWDKGWGQPQHF. CDR3 DNA: TGCGCCAGCAGCCCTTGGGACAAGGGGTGGGGTCAGCCCCAGCATTTT.

J is TRBJ2-1 and V is TRBV7-9; 8 nucleotides agree with TRBD2. The CDR3 has 18 residues. V gave up 4 bases and J gave up 0 bases; unmatched junction bases: 11. Germline values: CDR1 SEHNR, CDR2 FQNEAQ (reference sequence). The CDR3 region is CASSSGAKRGISYNEQFF. The CDR3, as DNA: TGTGCCAGCAGCTCAGGGGCAAAGCGGGGGATCTCCTACAATGAGCAGTTCTTC. Full variable domain (missing parts from reference TRBV7-9 and TRBJ2-1): DTGVSQNPRHKITKRGQNVTFRCDPISEHNRLYWYRQTLGQGPEFLTYFQNEAQLEKSRLLSDRFSAERPKGSFSTLEIQRTEQGDSAMYLCASSSGAKRGISYNEQFFGPGTRLTVL.

The V gene is TRBV3-1 (or the pseudogene TRBV3-2), the J gene TRBJ2-7, with 7 bases identical to TRBD2. V gave up 1 base and J gave up 7 bases; unmatched junction bases: 4. Germline V lookup: CDR1 LGHDT, CDR2 YNNKEL (reference sequence). This CDR3 is built from 13 residues. This CDR3 reads CASSQVSGGEQYF. The CDR3, as DNA: TGTGCCAGCAGCCAAGTTTCCGGGGGGGAGCAGTACTTC.

This clone showed up just once. This sequence joins TRBV29-1 and TRBJ2-1, with 9 nucleotides matching TRBD2. V shed 8 bases and J 6 bases; nucleotides not matched to a gene: 11. This CDR3 comprises 14 residues. Germline-derived CDR1 and CDR2 are SQVTM and ANQGSEA. CDR3 protein: CSTNLAGHTNEQFF. CDR3 sequence (DNA): TGCAGCACCAATCTAGCGGGGCACACCAATGAGCAGTTCTTC.

V and J are TRBV28 and TRBJ2-3; D unresolved. Per the germline V gene, CDR1 is MDHEN and CDR2 is SYDVKM. This CDR3 spans 11 amino acids. Trimming cost V 3 bases and J 5 bases, with 3 bases left between them. CDR3 residues: CASSFLDTQYF. The DNA for the CDR3 is TGTGCCAGCAGTTTTCTAGATACGCAGTATTTT.

In this sample, this clone turned up once. V usage is TRBV5-1 and J usage is TRBJ2-7, with no clear D. V dropped 4 bases and J dropped 3 bases, with 20 bases sitting between them. CDR1 is SGHRS and CDR2 is YFSETQ in the germline V gene. The CDR3 is 16 residues long. The CDR3 reads CASSPLHPTRHYEQYF. CDR3 DNA sequence: TGCGCCAGCAGCCCCCTGCACCCGACACGACACTACGAGCAGTACTTC. Complete variable domain (other parts from reference TRBV5-1 and TRBJ2-7): KAGVTQTPRYLIKTRGQQVTLSCSPISGHRSVSWYQQTPGQGLQFLFEYFSETQRNKGNFPGRFSGRQFSNSRSEMNVSTLELGDSALYLCASSPLHPTRHYEQYFGPGTRLTVT.

The genes are TRBV30 and TRBJ1-3; 7 bases agree with TRBD1. Germline loops: CDR1 GTSNPN, CDR2 SVGIG (reference sequence). CDR3 length: 14 residues. V lost 3 bases, J lost 2 bases, and 4 bases stayed unmatched. Here the CDR3 reads CAWRRQGAGNTIYF. DNA for the CDR3: TGTGCCTGGAGACGACAGGGAGCTGGAAACACCATATATTTT.

The chain recombines TRBV6-4 with TRBJ1-5; weak D call: TRBD1 (6 bases). The V gene's germline CDR1 is MRHNA and CDR2 SNTAGT. The CDR3 length is 14 residues. Between the trimmed V and J ends, which lost 6 bases and 0 bases, there was a span of 9 bases. The CDR3 nucleotides are TGTGCCAGCAGGGGGGCTTATAGCAATCAGCCCCAGCATTTT. It codes for CASRGAYSNQPQHF.

A single count supports this clone. The V gene is TRBV3-1 (or the pseudogene TRBV3-2), the J gene TRBJ1-2; 7 bases are a match to TRBD1. Germline V gene data show CDR1 as LGHDT and CDR2 as YNNKEL (reference sequence). After removal of 1 base from V and 7 bases from J, the junction contained 12 bases not matched to a gene. This CDR3 contains 16 residues. Here the CDR3 DNA reads TGTGCCAGCAGCCAAGGGTGGATGACAGGGACTGGTGGCTACACCTTC. Protein product: CASSQGWMTGTGGYTF.

About this clone itself: Other DNA sequences in the sample encode the same CDR3. The rearrangement links TRBV9 to TRBJ2-5; 7 bases are a match to TRBD2. The V and J ends lost 2 bases and 2 bases, in that order; junction bases with no gene match: 0. The CDR3 consists of 13 residues. The germline CDR1 and CDR2 sequences are SGDLS and YYNGEE. The CDR3 DNA is TGTGCCAGCAGCGTGGGGGGGCAAGAGACCCAGTACTTC. It codes for CASSVGGQETQYF.

The chain combines TRBV19 with TRBJ1-1, with 9 bases aligning to TRBD1. This CDR3 is built from 15 residues. The germline gives CDR1 LNHDA, CDR2 SQIVND (reference sequence). V gave up 3 bases and J gave up 4 bases; unmatched junction bases: 6. The CDR3 reads CASSIGDRVATEAFF. The CDR3 DNA reads as TGTGCCAGTAGTATCGGGGACAGGGTAGCCACTGAAGCTTTCTTT.

The V call is TRBV2, the J call TRBJ1-2; 9 bases match TRBD1. The CDR3 length is 15 residues. The J segment lost 7 bases and the V segment lost 4 bases, leaving 10 bases of the junction unmatched. Germline loops: CDR1 SNHLY, CDR2 FYNNEI. The CDR3 sequence is CASSALGQGNSGYTF. The CDR3, as DNA: TGTGCCAGCAGTGCCCTGGGACAGGGTAATAGTGGCTACACCTTC. The whole variable domain, remainder taken from reference TRBV2 and TRBJ1-2, is EPEVTQTPSHQVTQMGQEVILRCVPISNHLYFYWYRQILGQKVEFLVSFYNNEISEKSEIFDDQFSVERPDGSNFTLKIRSTKLEDSAMYFCASSALGQGNSGYTFGSGTRLTVV.

The chain has TRBV29-1 and TRBJ2-2, with D tentatively TRBD2 (6 bases). This CDR3 region has 11 residues. Per the germline V gene, CDR1 is SQVTM and CDR2 is ANQGSEA. The CDR3 sequence: CIVREAGELFF. In DNA form, the CDR3 reads TGCATCGTCAGGGAGGCCGGGGAGCTGTTTTTT.

This clone was seen just once. J is TRBJ2-2 and V is TRBV5-1, with unresolved D. The length of the CDR3 is 11 residues. Germline V gives CDR1 SGHRS, CDR2 YFSETQ. Trimming removed 5 bases from V and 7 bases from J, with 6 bases in between. The CDR3 DNA reads TGCGCCAGCAGGTTAAACGGGGAGCTGTTTTTT. Its translation: CASRLNGELFF.

This sequence joins TRBV7-9 and TRBJ2-7, with TRBD2 matching 9 bases. V was pared by 0 bases and J by 0 bases, with 3 bases of the junction left unmatched. Germline values: CDR1 SEHNR, CDR2 FQNEAQ (reference sequence). This CDR3 contains 16 residues. In nucleotides, the CDR3 is TGTGCCAGCAGCTTAGCGCGGGGGGGCATCTCCTACGAGCAGTACTTC. Protein sequence: CASSLARGGISYEQYF.

J is TRBJ1-1 and V is TRBV27; TRBD1 is a possible D gene (5 bases). The V end was cut by 1 base, the J end by 6 bases, with 15 bases between. This CDR3 spans 15 amino acids. Per the germline V gene, CDR1 is MNHEY and CDR2 is SMNVEV (reference sequence). CDR3 sequence: CASSLYGGGISEAFF. CDR3 nucleotide sequence: TGTGCCAGCAGTTTATATGGGGGGGGAATTTCTGAAGCTTTCTTT.

The rearrangement joins TRBV6-6 to TRBJ1-5, with TRBD1 matching over 9 bases. The CDR3 has 16 residues. The germline V gene encodes CDR1 MNHNY and CDR2 SVGAGI (reference sequence). J lost 5 bases, V lost 5 bases, and 10 bases had no gene match. Written as DNA, the CDR3 is TGTGCCAGCAGTCCCTCGGGGACAGGGAATTATCAGCCCCAGCATTTT. It codes for CASSPSGTGNYQPQHF.

The chain has TRBV27 and TRBJ1-5; 7 nucleotides agree with TRBD1. V was clipped by 5 bases and J by 1 base; unmatched bases: 11. This CDR3 is 17 amino acids long. Germline CDR1 reads MNHEY; CDR2 reads SMNVEV (reference sequence). The CDR3, as DNA: TGTGCCAGCAGTACTCTTTACAGGGGTTTGAGCAATCAGCCCCAGCATTTT. This gives the protein CASSTLYRGLSNQPQHF.

The chain employs TRBV18 and TRBJ2-7; no clear D. V lost 0 bases and J lost 3, with 9 bases in between. Germline assignment: CDR1 KGHSH and CDR2 LQKENI. The CDR3 is made up of 14 amino acids. The DNA of the CDR3 is TGTGCCAGCTCACCACCCTACAGTAGCTACGAGCAGTACTTC. It encodes CASSPPYSSYEQYF.

This clone appeared a few times. The J gene is TRBJ1-2, the V gene TRBV12-5; perhaps TRBD1 as D (5 bases). This CDR3 comprises 15 residues. V shed 5 bases and J shed 7 bases, with 20 bases lying between them. Germline loops: CDR1 LGHNT, CDR2 FRNRAP. CDR3 protein: CASGPPGGDLGGYTF. For the CDR3, the DNA is TGTGCTAGTGGTCCTCCCGGGGGGGACCTCGGTGGCTACACCTTC.

The V call is TRBV6-5, the J call TRBJ2-7; TRBD1 aligns across 11 bases. The CDR3 extends over 15 amino acids. The junction had 6 bases not matched to a gene; V was cut back by 5 bases and J by 3 bases. Germline-derived CDR1 and CDR2 are MNHEY and SVGAGI. CDR3 sequence: CASSPRTGGSYEQYF. The CDR3 bases are TGTGCCAGCAGTCCACGGACAGGGGGCAGCTACGAGCAGTACTTC.

V and J are TRBV12-3 or TRBV12-4 and TRBJ1-1; 12 bases line up with TRBD1. J gave up 7 bases and V 10 bases, and 7 bases lay outside the gene matches. The CDR3 has 13 amino acids. CDR3 bases: TGTGCCACAAGGGGACAGGGGGCGGTTGAAGCTTTCTTT. It codes for CATRGQGAVEAFF.

This sequence joins TRBV12-5 and TRBJ2-3; 8 nucleotides align to TRBD1. From germline, CDR1 is LGHNT and CDR2 FRNRAP. Germline trimming cut 7 bases from V and 4 bases from J; bases unmatched to any gene: 7. The CDR3 runs to 14 residues. As DNA, the CDR3 is TGTGCTAGTGCCCCCGGACAGGGCGCAGATACGCAGTATTTT. Translated: CASAPGQGADTQYF. Supplemented by reference TRBV12-5 and TRBJ2-3, the full variable domain reads DARVTQTPRHKVTEMGQEVTMRCQPILGHNTVFWYRQTMMQGLELLAYFRNRAPLDDSGMPKDRFSAEMPDATLATLKIQPSEPRDSAVYFCASAPGQGADTQYFGPGTRLTVL.